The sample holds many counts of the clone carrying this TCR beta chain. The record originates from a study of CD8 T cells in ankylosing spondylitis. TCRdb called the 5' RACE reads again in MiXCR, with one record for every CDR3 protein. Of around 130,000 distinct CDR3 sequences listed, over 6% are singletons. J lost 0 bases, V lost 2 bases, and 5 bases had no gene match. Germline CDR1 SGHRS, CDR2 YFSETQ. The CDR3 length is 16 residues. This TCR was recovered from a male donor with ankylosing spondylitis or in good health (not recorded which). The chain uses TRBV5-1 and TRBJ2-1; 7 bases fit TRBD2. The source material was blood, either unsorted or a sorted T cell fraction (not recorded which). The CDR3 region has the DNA TGCGCCAGCAGCTTTGTCGGCGGGAGCTCCTACAATGAGCAGTTCTTC. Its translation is CASSFVGGSSYNEQFF.